These T cell receptor beta chains were read from a single sample in a study of blood T cell repertoires in COVID-19. The method was immunoSEQ multiplex PCR; TCRdb's version includes in-frame clones alone and lacks a portion of them. Counted here are about 130,000 clones, roughly 85% occurring once; the ten biggest clones make up about 3%. The sequenced sample consisted of peripheral blood. The origin of the receptors is a woman of 80 years or more with COVID-19, enrolled during active disease. CDR3s leave out the opening cysteine and the closing phenylalanine or tryptophan.

>TRBJ1-1|TRBV19
ASREVMNTEAF
>TRBJ2-7|TRBV24-1
ATSDPGGEKSYEQY
>TRBJ1-1|TRBV5-1
ASSYDSMNTEAF
>TRBJ1-2|TRBV18
ASSPDRSYGYT
>TRBJ2-7|TRBV3-1/TRBV3-2
ASSPGTGGYEQY
>TRBJ2-2|TRBV6-2/TRBV6-3
ASSYLPVGRNTGELF
>TRBJ2-1|TRBV2
ASRGLAGRGEQF
>TRBJ2-3|TRBV6-7
ASSYSGLAGDRTDTQY
>TRBJ1-1|TRBV5-4
ASSLGGGVNTEAF
>TRBJ1-2|TRBV6-2/TRBV6-3
ASSYSGANYGYT
>TRBJ2-5|TRBV6-6
ASSPKSVAGVGETQY
>TRBJ1-1|TRBV28
ASLVTGTGNTEAF
>TRBJ1-1|TRBV6-4
ASSASGDTEAF
>TRBJ2-7|TRBV3-1/TRBV3-2
ASSPFGGSSYEQY
>TRBJ2-1|TRBV4-2
ASSQSGTSDEQF
>TRBJ2-5|TRBV6-6
ASSYSGTGGSETQY